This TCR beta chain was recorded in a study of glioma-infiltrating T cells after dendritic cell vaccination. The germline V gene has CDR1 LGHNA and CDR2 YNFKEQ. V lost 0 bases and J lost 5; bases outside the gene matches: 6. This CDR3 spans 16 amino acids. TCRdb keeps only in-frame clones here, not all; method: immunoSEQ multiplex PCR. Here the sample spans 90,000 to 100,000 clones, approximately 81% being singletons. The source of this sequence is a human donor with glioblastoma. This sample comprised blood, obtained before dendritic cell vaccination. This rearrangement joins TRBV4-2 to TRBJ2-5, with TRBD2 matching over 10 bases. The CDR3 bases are TGTGCCAGCAGCCAAGATCGGACTAGCGGTAAGGAGACCCAGTACTTC. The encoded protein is CASSQDRTSGKETQYF.